Listed below are T cell receptor beta chains from one sample, sequenced in a study of response to subunit inactivated influenza vaccine. TCRdb re-derived calls from the RT-PCR reads in MiXCR, one entry per CDR3 protein. The sample has over 800,000 distinct CDR3 sequences, approximately 22% seen once; the top ten hold roughly a tenth. Sequencing used PBMCs from blood, obtained 5 days after vaccination. Receptor source: a man aged 50-60 years who received an inactivated influenza vaccine. The CDR3 runs from the conserved cysteine through the conserved F or W. D genes are given only for firm matches. Some rows have no size entry. The others give once, few or many, or a class for an expanded clone.

few,TRBJ2-1,TRBV12-3/TRBV12-4,TRBD2,CASTFQGTSLNNEQFF,TGTGCCAGCACCTTTCAGGGGACTAGCTTAAACAATGAGCAGTTCTTC
many,TRBJ2-5,TRBV20-1,TRBD2,CSAGGLAGAIETQYF,TGCAGTGCTGGCGGGCTAGCGGGTGCCATAGAGACCCAGTACTTC
few,TRBJ2-1,TRBV10-3,-,CAISESPPKTGHEQFF,TGTGCCATCAGTGAGTCGCCCCCAAAGACAGGCCATGAGCAGTTCTTC
-,TRBJ2-3,TRBV29-1,TRBD1,CSVESDRGITDTQYF,TGCAGCGTTGAATCGGACAGGGGGATCACAGATACGCAGTATTTT
-,TRBJ2-1,TRBV12-3/TRBV12-4,TRBD1,CASSFYGTGGGNEQFF,TGTGCCAGCAGTTTCTACGGGACAGGGGGCGGGAATGAGCAGTTCTTC
-,TRBJ2-1,TRBV29-1,-,CSVEGRQGRMDNEQFF,TGCAGCGTTGAAGGACGGCAGGGGCGGATGGACAATGAGCAGTTCTTC
few,TRBJ2-5,TRBV5-5,TRBD2,CASSFFPGLAGLQETQYF,TGTGCCAGCAGCTTTTTCCCGGGACTAGCGGGCCTCCAAGAGACCCAGTACTTC
-,TRBJ1-1,TRBV7-9,-,CASSRLTTEAFF,TGTGCCAGCAGCCGACTTACCACTGAAGCTTTCTTT
many,TRBJ1-1,TRBV12-3/TRBV12-4,-,CASSFGGPNTEAFF,TGTGCCAGCAGTTTCGGGGGTCCGAACACTGAAGCTTTCTTT
-,TRBJ1-4,TRBV5-1,TRBD1,CASSWGTGRNEKLFF,TGCGCCAGCAGCTGGGGGACAGGGAGGAACGAAAAACTGTTTTTT
-,TRBJ1-4,TRBV15,TRBD1,CATSSIQGVGSNEKLFF,TGTGCCACCAGCAGTATACAGGGGGTCGGGTCTAATGAAAAACTGTTTTTT
-,TRBJ2-7,TRBV4-2,-,CASSQVASGGNSYEQYF,TGTGCCAGCAGCCAGGTAGCAAGTGGGGGGAATTCCTACGAGCAGTACTTC
-,TRBJ1-5,TRBV6-6,-,CASSTRGGQPQHF,TGTGCCAGCAGCACCCGGGGGGGGCAGCCCCAGCATTTT
few,TRBJ2-7,TRBV7-8,-,CASSTYSKMADEQYF,TGTGCCAGCAGCACATACAGCAAAATGGCCGACGAGCAGTACTTC
few,TRBJ2-7,TRBV27,-,CASSLLAGSNEQYF,TGTGCCAGCAGTTTATTGGCAGGGTCCAACGAGCAGTACTTC
-,TRBJ2-3,TRBV20-1,TRBD2,CSARLAGLGDTQYF,TGCAGTGCCCGACTAGCGGGACTTGGGGATACGCAGTATTTT
few,TRBJ2-1,TRBV6-2/TRBV6-3,TRBD2,CASSRGLAGGGNEQFF,TGTGCCAGCAGCAGGGGACTAGCGGGAGGGGGGAATGAGCAGTTCTTC
-,TRBJ2-5,TRBV7-8,-,CASSLGLRTSARETQYF,TGTGCCAGCAGCTTAGGCTTGCGGACTTCCGCCCGAGAGACCCAGTACTTC
-,TRBJ1-5,TRBV7-2,-,CASRVGNQPQHF,TGTGCCAGCAGGGTGGGGAACCAGCCCCAGCATTTT
-,TRBJ2-1,TRBV20-1,TRBD2,CSAIPLAGAWDEQFF,TGCAGTGCTATACCGCTAGCGGGAGCTTGGGATGAGCAGTTCTTC
-,TRBJ2-6,TRBV9,-,CASSVVASLGANVLTF,TGTGCCAGCAGCGTAGTTGCCTCTTTAGGGGCCAACGTCCTGACTTTC
-,TRBJ1-4,TRBV30,TRBD1,CAWGDRGQEKLFF,TGTGCCTGGGGGGACAGGGGTCAGGAAAAACTGTTTTTT
-,TRBJ2-3,TRBV27,-,CASSLSKATDTQYF,TGTGCCAGCAGTTTATCGAAGGCCACAGATACGCAGTATTTT
few,TRBJ2-3,TRBV7-2,-,CASSFGGPDTQYF,TGTGCCAGCAGCTTTGGGGGACCAGATACGCAGTATTTT
-,TRBJ2-5,TRBV20-1,TRBD1,CSARAPSQGGETQYF,TGCAGTGCTAGAGCGCCCTCACAGGGGGGAGAGACCCAGTACTTC
few,TRBJ2-3,TRBV27,-,CASSLSVSGWGDTQYF,TGTGCCAGCAGTTTATCGGTGTCTGGTTGGGGGGATACGCAGTATTTT
few,TRBJ2-3,TRBV20-1,TRBD2,CSAQREAGTQYF,TGCAGTGCCCAGCGGGAGGCGGGTACGCAGTATTTT